The present T cell receptor beta chain was sequenced within a study of OX40 agonist ivuxolimab in advanced cancers. Study-wide points: Nonresponders included some who also had low normalized T-cell clonal expansion.

As regards this clone: What it binds is unknown.

Data came from immunoSEQ multiplex PCR; TCRdb stores just in-frame clones and leaves some out. The sample yields some 43,000 clones, 80% to 90% seen once. The CDR3 extends over 15 amino acids. V shed 4 bases and J shed 0 bases, with 9 bases lying between them. The germline CDR1 and CDR2 sequences are LGHNA and YSLEER. The rearrangement links TRBV4-3 to TRBJ2-2, with a weak D call TRBD1 (5 bases). The clonotype originates from an adult with an advanced solid tumor such as melanoma, head and neck, liver or kidney cancer. The sequencing here drew on CD4+ or CD8+ T cells sorted from blood, taken in a trial of the OX40 agonist ivuxolimab. The CDR3 sequence is CASSRRVANTGELFF. The CDR3, as DNA: TGCGCCAGCAGCCGCAGGGTTGCGAACACCGGGGAGCTGTTTTTT.